Presented here are 13 T cell receptor beta chains from one specimen sequenced in a study of identifying expanded T cells in peripheral blood. The table came from immunoSEQ multiplex PCR; TCRdb's copy has only in-frame clones and leaves some out. The sample has approximately 81,000 clones; roughly 84% are singletons. The sample comprised blood. The receptors here all came from a person between 18 and 75 years old in good health.

V gene TRBV4-3 combines with J gene TRBJ2-1, with a tentative D call TRBD2 (6 bases). The CDR3 is 13 residues long. V was pared by 0 bases and J by 7 bases, with 7 bases between. In germline, CDR1 is LGHNA, CDR2 YSLEER. CDR3 protein: CASSQDGRNEQFF. CDR3 nucleotides: TGCGCCAGCAGCCAAGACGGGAGAAATGAGCAGTTCTTC.

The gene calls are TRBV7-3 and TRBJ1-1; D is possibly TRBD1 (6 bases). The CDR3 consists of 14 residues. Germline V gene sequence: CDR1 SGHTA, CDR2 FQGTGA. V was trimmed by 5 bases and J by 1 base, leaving 11 bases between them. The CDR3 sequence is CASSVKGQNTEAFF. Written as DNA, the CDR3 is TGTGCCAGCAGCGTAAAGGGACAGAACACTGAAGCTTTCTTT.

CDR3 in DNA: TGTGCCAGCAATTCCGCAGGGAAGGCTAACTATGGCTACACCTTC. This encodes CASNSAGKANYGYTF. The gene calls are TRBV28 and TRBJ1-2; a possible D gene is TRBD1 (5 bases). V lost 7 bases to trimming and J lost 0 bases, with 15 bases between them. The CDR3 contains 15 residues. Germline loops: CDR1 MDHEN, CDR2 SYDVKM.

This clone is a singleton in its sample. The germline gene is not matched at one end of the junction; a read error may be the cause. V gene TRBV7-7 combines with J gene TRBJ2-6; 9 nucleotides agree with TRBD2. The CDR3 extends over 15 amino acids. The germline V gene encodes CDR1 SSHAT and CDR2 FNYEAQ (reference sequence). The DNA for the CDR3 is TGTGCTAGCAGCTTAGCGGGGGCTGGGGCCAACGTCCTGACTTTC. Translated, it gives CASSLAGAGANVLTF.

V and J are TRBV5-1 and TRBJ2-3; 13 positions match TRBD2. This CDR3 region has 15 residues. V was pared by 2 bases and J by 4 bases, with 1 base of the junction left unmatched. Germline-derived CDR1 and CDR2 are SGHRS and YFSETQ. CDR3 protein: CASSLLAGGADTQYF. The CDR3 nucleotides read TGCGCCAGCAGCTTACTAGCGGGAGGGGCAGATACGCAGTATTTT.

The chain uses TRBV28 and TRBJ2-2; no definite D call. Trimming took 7 bases from V and 3 from J, leaving 6 bases between them. The CDR3 is 12 amino acids. Germline-derived CDR1 and CDR2 are MDHEN and SYDVKM. The DNA of the CDR3 is TGTGCCAGCAAGGGCGACACCGGGGAGCTGTTTTTT. Its protein product is CASKGDTGELFF. The full variable domain, rest sourced from reference TRBV28 and TRBJ2-2, is DVKVTQSSRYLVKRTGEKVFLECVQDMDHENMFWYRQDPGLGLRLIYFSYDVKMKEKGDIPEGYSVSREKKERFSLILESASTNQTSMYLCASKGDTGELFFGEGSRLTVL.

The rearrangement uses TRBV28 and TRBJ2-6; D not resolved. Germline loops: CDR1 MDHEN, CDR2 SYDVKM. This CDR3 has 16 residues. With 3 bases removed from V and 0 bases from J, the gap between germline ends came to 9 bases. CDR3 loop: CASSFGQFSGANVLTF. In DNA, the CDR3 is TGTGCCAGCAGTTTTGGGCAGTTCTCTGGGGCCAACGTCCTGACTTTC.

The V gene is TRBV28, the J gene TRBJ2-7; D call uncertain. From germline, CDR1 is MDHEN and CDR2 SYDVKM. The CDR3 is made up of 15 amino acids. Trimming stripped 4 bases from V and 4 bases from J, with 17 bases between. The CDR3 is CASSYKGSFPYEQYF. CDR3 DNA sequence: TGTGCCAGCAGTTATAAGGGCTCCTTCCCTTACGAGCAGTACTTC.

The CDR3 DNA sequence: TGTGCCAGCGGCCAGCTAGACGAGCAGTACTTC. Translated, it gives CASGQLDEQYF. This chain uses TRBV28 with TRBJ2-7; D is ambiguous. CDR3 size: 11 residues. The V end lost 8 bases, the J end lost 5 bases, and 10 bases lay between the germline ends. Germline loops: CDR1 MDHEN, CDR2 SYDVKM.

The chain recombines TRBV7-9 with TRBJ2-3; 7 bases fit TRBD2. The germline V gene encodes CDR1 SEHNR and CDR2 FQNEAQ (reference sequence). Trimming cost V 0 bases and J 0 bases; bases outside gene matches: 0. The CDR3 is 15 amino acids. CDR3 DNA sequence: TGTGCCAGCAGCTTAGCGGGGGGGAGCACAGATACGCAGTATTTT. This translates into CASSLAGGSTDTQYF.

The chain carries TRBV6-5 and TRBJ1-1; 7 nucleotides align to TRBD1. The CDR3 is 14 residues long. The ends lost 5 bases at V and 5 bases at J; junction bases unmatched: 8. CDR1 and CDR2 (germline): MNHEY, SVGAGI. The CDR3 protein is CASSRSGGGTEAFF. CDR3 DNA: TGTGCCAGCAGTCGCTCAGGGGGGGGGACTGAAGCTTTCTTT.

The chain employs TRBV28 and TRBJ2-7; the D gene is possibly TRBD1 (5 bases). CDR1 MDHEN and CDR2 SYDVKM come from the germline V gene. V was cut by 2 bases and J by 2 bases, with 13 bases left in between. The CDR3 runs to 15 residues. CDR3 protein: CASSLPTDLAYEQYF. The CDR3 nucleotides are TGTGCCAGCAGTTTACCGACAGACTTAGCCTACGAGCAGTACTTC.

The J gene is TRBJ2-2, the V gene TRBV6-6, with 7 bases lining up with TRBD2. The CDR3 length is 13 residues. Trimming cost V 10 bases and J 4 bases; bases outside gene matches: 6. Looked up from germline, CDR1 is MNHNY and CDR2 is SVGAGI (reference sequence). The CDR3 nucleotides are TGTGCCACCCAGACTAGCCGCACCGGGGAGCTGTTTTTT. Translated, it gives CATQTSRTGELFF.